This T cell receptor (beta chain) was captured by sequencing in a study of T-cell memory formation after mild COVID-19. TCR alpha and TCR beta cDNA libraries carrying sample barcodes and UMIs came from 5'RACE with constant-segment primers. TCRdb reanalysed the 5' RACE reads using MiXCR and keeps one entry per CDR3 protein. Here the sample spans roughly 300,000 distinct CDR3 sequences, 8% to 10% being singletons. Of note for this clonotype: Its antigen is currently unknown.

CDR1 is MNHEY and CDR2 is SVGEGT in the germline V gene. V gave up 5 bases and J gave up 1 base; unmatched junction bases: 7. This CDR3 has 15 amino acids. Broader study findings: Largely, contracting CD4+ clones fell within CM and EM, and contracting CD8+ clones within EMRA. Certain responding clones were present in pre-infection memory, suggesting participation of cross-reactive memory. Unconfirmed was the SARS-CoV-2 specificity of second-wave clones that peaked on day 37.

The TCR was taken from a man between 18 and 35 years old who had mild COVID-19 (a few samples of this study predate the infection). Cell type and time point are not known. The specimen was PBMCs or a T cell subset sorted from them (not recorded which). The chain carries TRBV6-2 or TRBV6-3 and TRBJ2-5, with 7 positions matching TRBD1. The CDR3 sequence is CASSSWDSAQETQYF. The CDR3, as DNA: TGTGCCAGCAGTAGCTGGGACAGTGCCCAAGAGACCCAGTACTTC.